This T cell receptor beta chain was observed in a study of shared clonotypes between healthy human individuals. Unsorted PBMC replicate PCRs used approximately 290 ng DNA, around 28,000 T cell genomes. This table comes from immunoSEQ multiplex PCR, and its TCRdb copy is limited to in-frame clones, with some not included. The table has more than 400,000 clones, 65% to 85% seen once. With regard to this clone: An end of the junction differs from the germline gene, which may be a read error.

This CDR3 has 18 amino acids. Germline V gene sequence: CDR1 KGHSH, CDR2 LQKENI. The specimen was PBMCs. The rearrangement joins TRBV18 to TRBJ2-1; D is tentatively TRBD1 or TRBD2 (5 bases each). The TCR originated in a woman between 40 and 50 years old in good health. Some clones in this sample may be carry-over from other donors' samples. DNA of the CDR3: TGTGCCAGCCCACCACCGTTCTTATGGGACCAGCGCCTCAATGAGCAGTTCTTC. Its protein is CASPPPFLWDQRLNEQFF.